These T cell receptor beta chains were read from a single sample in a study of T cell changes during pregnancy in multiple sclerosis. Assay used: immunoSEQ multiplex PCR; TCRdb lists only in-frame clones, some missing. The sample has 40,000 or so clones, 90% seen once. Sequencing used CD8+ T cells from peripheral blood mononuclear cells, obtained in the first trimester of pregnancy. Every receptor here comes from a female donor with multiple sclerosis, enrolled in a pregnancy study. Both conserved end residues are part of each CDR3. The D gene is left open where the match is weak. Some rows mark clone size as missing; the rest say once, few, many or name a class of expanded clone.

d_call: NA; v_call: TRBV6-5; j_call: TRBJ1-1; clone_size: once; cdr3_aa: CASTLGGDTEAFF; cdr3_nt: TGTGCCAGCACCCTCGGGGGGGACACTGAAGCTTTCTTT
d_call: NA; v_call: TRBV7-8; j_call: TRBJ1-2; clone_size: once; cdr3_aa: CASSLGREEGYTF; cdr3_nt: TGTGCCAGCAGCTTAGGCCGGGAGGAAGGCTACACCTTC
d_call: NA; v_call: TRBV4-1; j_call: TRBJ2-5; clone_size: NA; cdr3_aa: CASSHQWDFQETQYF; cdr3_nt: TGCGCCAGCAGCCACCAATGGGACTTCCAAGAGACCCAGTACTTC
d_call: NA; v_call: TRBV5-1; j_call: TRBJ2-7; clone_size: NA; cdr3_aa: CASSLLERTYEQYF; cdr3_nt: TGCGCCAGCAGCTTGCTAGAAAGGACCTACGAGCAGTACTTC
d_call: TRBD2; v_call: TRBV9; j_call: TRBJ2-1; clone_size: NA; cdr3_aa: CASSGGRGGAYNEQFF; cdr3_nt: TGTGCCAGCAGCGGAGGGCGGGGGGGCGCCTACAATGAGCAGTTCTTC
d_call: TRBD2; v_call: TRBV7-7; j_call: TRBJ2-1; clone_size: NA; cdr3_aa: CASSLGTSGYNEQFF; cdr3_nt: TGTGCCAGCAGCCTCGGGACTAGCGGCTACAATGAGCAGTTCTTC
d_call: NA; v_call: TRBV7-3; j_call: TRBJ1-3; clone_size: NA; cdr3_aa: CASSSRRGDTIYF; cdr3_nt: TGTGCCAGCAGCTCACGCAGGGGAGACACCATATATTTT
d_call: NA; v_call: TRBV9; j_call: TRBJ2-1; clone_size: NA; cdr3_aa: CASSVSGGWDEQFF; cdr3_nt: TGTGCCAGCAGCGTATCTGGCGGATGGGATGAGCAGTTCTTC
d_call: NA; v_call: TRBV6-1; j_call: TRBJ1-2; clone_size: NA; cdr3_aa: CASNQGGRNYGYTF; cdr3_nt: TGTGCCAGCAACCAAGGGGGTAGAAACTATGGCTACACCTTC
d_call: TRBD1; v_call: TRBV7-8; j_call: TRBJ1-2; clone_size: NA; cdr3_aa: CASSPGQGLYGYTF; cdr3_nt: TGTGCCAGCAGCCCCGGACAGGGACTGTACGGCTACACCTTC
d_call: NA; v_call: TRBV5-1; j_call: TRBJ2-5; clone_size: many; cdr3_aa: CASGPGTVFQETQYF; cdr3_nt: TGCGCCAGCGGTCCCGGGACTGTGTTTCAAGAGACCCAGTACTTC
d_call: TRBD2; v_call: TRBV9; j_call: TRBJ2-1; clone_size: NA; cdr3_aa: CASSAGTSSYNEQFF; cdr3_nt: TGTGCCAGCAGCGCCGGGACTAGCTCCTACAATGAGCAGTTCTTC
d_call: TRBD1; v_call: TRBV7-9; j_call: TRBJ2-7; clone_size: NA; cdr3_aa: CASSWDSLAYEQYF; cdr3_nt: TGTGCCAGCAGCTGGGACAGTTTAGCCTACGAGCAGTACTTC
d_call: NA; v_call: TRBV19; j_call: TRBJ2-3; clone_size: NA; cdr3_aa: CASIDPGDTQYF; cdr3_nt: TGTGCCAGTATCGATCCGGGGGATACGCAGTATTTT
d_call: TRBD1; v_call: TRBV10-3; j_call: TRBJ1-2; clone_size: NA; cdr3_aa: CAISEPDRGPNYGYTF; cdr3_nt: TGTGCCATCAGTGAGCCCGACAGGGGGCCAAACTATGGCTACACCTTC
d_call: TRBD1; v_call: TRBV4-1; j_call: TRBJ1-5; clone_size: NA; cdr3_aa: CASSQTPDRGDQPQHF; cdr3_nt: TGCGCCAGCAGCCAAACCCCCGACAGGGGAGATCAGCCCCAGCATTTT
d_call: TRBD2; v_call: TRBV10-3; j_call: TRBJ2-3; clone_size: NA; cdr3_aa: CAISSRGSGRGNDTQYF; cdr3_nt: TGTGCCATCAGTTCCCGTGGTAGCGGGAGGGGTAACGATACGCAGTATTTT
d_call: TRBD1; v_call: TRBV7-8; j_call: TRBJ1-1; clone_size: NA; cdr3_aa: CASSARTGRNTEAFF; cdr3_nt: TGTGCCAGCAGCGCCCGGACAGGGCGGAACACTGAAGCTTTCTTT
d_call: TRBD2; v_call: TRBV9; j_call: TRBJ2-3; clone_size: NA; cdr3_aa: CASSKLAGLTDTQYF; cdr3_nt: TGTGCCAGCAGCAAACTAGCGGGTCTCACAGATACGCAGTATTTT
d_call: TRBD2; v_call: TRBV6-1; j_call: TRBJ2-3; clone_size: NA; cdr3_aa: CASSLLAGDTDTQYF; cdr3_nt: TGTGCCAGCAGTCTCTTAGCGGGGGACACAGATACGCAGTATTTT
d_call: TRBD1; v_call: TRBV15; j_call: TRBJ2-3; clone_size: NA; cdr3_aa: CATRAGQGIADTQYF; cdr3_nt: TGTGCCACCAGGGCGGGACAGGGGATCGCGGATACGCAGTATTTT
d_call: TRBD2; v_call: TRBV5-1; j_call: TRBJ2-2; clone_size: NA; cdr3_aa: CASSPGLAGHTNTGELFF; cdr3_nt: TGCGCCAGCAGCCCAGGACTAGCGGGGCATACGAACACCGGGGAGCTGTTTTTT
d_call: NA; v_call: TRBV12-5; j_call: TRBJ1-2; clone_size: NA; cdr3_aa: CASGLPTGVDGYTF; cdr3_nt: TGTGCTAGTGGTTTGCCCACAGGCGTGGATGGCTACACCTTC
d_call: NA; v_call: TRBV5-5; j_call: TRBJ1-1; clone_size: NA; cdr3_aa: CATWAESDTEAFF; cdr3_nt: TGTGCCACCTGGGCAGAATCGGACACTGAAGCTTTCTTT
d_call: NA; v_call: TRBV7-9; j_call: TRBJ2-1; clone_size: NA; cdr3_aa: CASSWEINEQFF; cdr3_nt: TGTGCCAGCAGCTGGGAGATAAATGAGCAGTTCTTC
d_call: NA; v_call: TRBV27; j_call: TRBJ1-1; clone_size: once; cdr3_aa: CASSFTGTEAFF; cdr3_nt: TGTGCCAGCAGTTTTACGGGCACTGAAGCTTTCTTT
d_call: TRBD1; v_call: TRBV5-1; j_call: TRBJ1-1; clone_size: NA; cdr3_aa: CASSLRTGFTEAFF; cdr3_nt: TGCGCCAGCAGCCTACGGACAGGATTCACTGAAGCTTTCTTT
d_call: NA; v_call: TRBV7-9; j_call: TRBJ2-1; clone_size: NA; cdr3_aa: CASSSSGPYNEQFF; cdr3_nt: TGTGCCAGCAGCTCGAGCGGGCCTTACAATGAGCAGTTCTTC
d_call: NA; v_call: TRBV7-9; j_call: TRBJ2-7; clone_size: few; cdr3_aa: CASSSISDEQYF; cdr3_nt: TGTGCCAGCAGCTCCATCTCGGACGAGCAGTACTTC
d_call: NA; v_call: TRBV6-5; j_call: TRBJ1-3; clone_size: NA; cdr3_aa: CASSRDSSGNTIYF; cdr3_nt: TGTGCCAGCAGTCGAGACAGCTCTGGAAACACCATATATTTT
d_call: NA; v_call: TRBV7-6; j_call: TRBJ2-3; clone_size: NA; cdr3_aa: CASTLSGTSTDTQYF; cdr3_nt: TGTGCCAGCACCCTTAGCGGAACTAGCACAGATACGCAGTATTTT
d_call: NA; v_call: TRBV4-3; j_call: TRBJ1-5; clone_size: NA; cdr3_aa: CASSQDSSGEGPQHF; cdr3_nt: TGCGCCAGCAGCCAAGATAGTTCAGGGGAAGGGCCCCAGCATTTT
d_call: NA; v_call: TRBV14; j_call: TRBJ2-3; clone_size: NA; cdr3_aa: CASSQGTLQYF; cdr3_nt: TGTGCCAGCAGCCAAGGGACTCTCCAGTATTTT
d_call: TRBD2; v_call: TRBV6-5; j_call: TRBJ2-1; clone_size: NA; cdr3_aa: CASSYRPGGVYNEQFF; cdr3_nt: TGTGCCAGCAGTTACAGGCCGGGAGGGGTCTACAATGAGCAGTTCTTC
d_call: NA; v_call: TRBV6-1; j_call: TRBJ1-2; clone_size: NA; cdr3_aa: CASSEARGSLSYGYTF; cdr3_nt: TGTGCCAGCAGTGAAGCGCGGGGCAGCCTGAGCTATGGCTACACCTTC
d_call: NA; v_call: TRBV29-1; j_call: TRBJ1-2; clone_size: NA; cdr3_aa: CSVEDSNYGYTF; cdr3_nt: TGCAGCGTCGAGGACAGCAACTATGGCTACACCTTC
d_call: TRBD2; v_call: TRBV4-3; j_call: TRBJ2-3; clone_size: NA; cdr3_aa: CASSQGPGLAGGSLTDTQYF; cdr3_nt: TGCGCCAGCAGCCAAGGGCCCGGACTAGCGGGGGGCTCCCTCACAGATACGCAGTATTTT
d_call: TRBD2; v_call: TRBV4-2; j_call: TRBJ2-5; clone_size: NA; cdr3_aa: CASSLSSGMAETQYF; cdr3_nt: TGTGCCAGCAGCCTCTCTAGCGGGATGGCAGAGACCCAGTACTTC
d_call: TRBD1; v_call: TRBV7-2; j_call: TRBJ1-2; clone_size: NA; cdr3_aa: CASSTPGTGDNYGYTF; cdr3_nt: TGTGCCAGCAGCACCCCCGGGACAGGGGATAACTATGGCTACACCTTC
d_call: NA; v_call: TRBV19; j_call: TRBJ1-1; clone_size: NA; cdr3_aa: CASSISVSTEAFF; cdr3_nt: TGTGCCAGTAGTATTTCCGTCTCCACTGAAGCTTTCTTT
d_call: NA; v_call: TRBV15; j_call: TRBJ2-3; clone_size: NA; cdr3_aa: CATSIRRSTDTQYF; cdr3_nt: TGTGCCACCAGCATAAGGAGATCCACAGATACGCAGTATTTT
d_call: TRBD1; v_call: TRBV19; j_call: TRBJ1-1; clone_size: NA; cdr3_aa: CASSTLSGTGPTSPEAFF; cdr3_nt: TGTGCCAGTAGTACACTCTCCGGGACAGGGCCTACATCCCCTGAAGCTTTCTTT
d_call: NA; v_call: TRBV30; j_call: TRBJ1-1; clone_size: NA; cdr3_aa: CAGQGGTEAFF; cdr3_nt: TGTGCCGGGCAGGGAGGCACTGAAGCTTTCTTT
d_call: NA; v_call: TRBV9; j_call: TRBJ2-3; clone_size: NA; cdr3_aa: CASSEEARTDTQYF; cdr3_nt: TGTGCCAGCAGCGAAGAGGCTCGCACAGATACGCAGTATTTT
d_call: NA; v_call: TRBV6-1; j_call: TRBJ1-1; clone_size: few; cdr3_aa: CASRDGAGEAFF; cdr3_nt: TGTGCCAGCAGGGATGGGGCAGGGGAAGCTTTCTTT
d_call: NA; v_call: TRBV29-1; j_call: TRBJ2-3; clone_size: once; cdr3_aa: CSVGAGSFPDTQYF; cdr3_nt: TGCAGCGTTGGGGCGGGCAGTTTCCCAGATACGCAGTATTTT
d_call: NA; v_call: TRBV9; j_call: TRBJ1-2; clone_size: NA; cdr3_aa: CASSPTDYYGYTF; cdr3_nt: TGTGCCAGCAGCCCGACAGATTACTATGGCTACACCTTC
d_call: TRBD2; v_call: TRBV6-4; j_call: TRBJ2-3; clone_size: few; cdr3_aa: CASSDKAGSGTDTQYF; cdr3_nt: TGTGCCAGCAGTGACAAAGCGGGGTCGGGCACAGATACGCAGTATTTT
d_call: NA; v_call: TRBV6-4; j_call: TRBJ2-2; clone_size: once; cdr3_aa: CASSDSRDTGELFF; cdr3_nt: TGTGCCAGCAGTGACTCGCGCGACACCGGGGAGCTGTTTTTT